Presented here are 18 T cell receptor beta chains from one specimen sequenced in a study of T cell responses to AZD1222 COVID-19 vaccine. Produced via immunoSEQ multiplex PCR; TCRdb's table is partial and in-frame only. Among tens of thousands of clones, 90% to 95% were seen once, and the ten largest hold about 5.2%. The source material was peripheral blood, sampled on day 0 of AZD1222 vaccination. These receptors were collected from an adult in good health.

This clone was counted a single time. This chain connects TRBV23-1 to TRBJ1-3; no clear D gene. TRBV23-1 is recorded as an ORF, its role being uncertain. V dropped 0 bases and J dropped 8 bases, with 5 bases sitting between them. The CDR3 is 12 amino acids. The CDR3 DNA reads TGCGCCAGCAGTCAATCTCGGTACACCATATATTTT. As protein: CASSQSRYTIYF.

In DNA, the CDR3 is TGTGCCAGCAGTTACTCGGGGTATACGCAGTATTTT. Amino acids: CASSYSGYTQYF. The V and J genes are TRBV6-2 or TRBV6-3 and TRBJ2-3; D ambiguous. Germline V gives CDR1 MNHEY, CDR2 SVGEGT. V was shortened by 0 bases and J by 7 bases, with 5 bases between the two germline ends. This CDR3 comprises 12 residues.

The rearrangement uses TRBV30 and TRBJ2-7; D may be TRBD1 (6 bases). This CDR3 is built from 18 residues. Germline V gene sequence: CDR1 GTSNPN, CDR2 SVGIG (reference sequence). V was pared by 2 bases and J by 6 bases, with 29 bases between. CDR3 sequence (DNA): TGTGCCTGGAGTAATGTGGTGAATACAGGGTCCTCCCGGAGCGAGCAGTACTTC. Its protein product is CAWSNVVNTGSSRSEQYF.

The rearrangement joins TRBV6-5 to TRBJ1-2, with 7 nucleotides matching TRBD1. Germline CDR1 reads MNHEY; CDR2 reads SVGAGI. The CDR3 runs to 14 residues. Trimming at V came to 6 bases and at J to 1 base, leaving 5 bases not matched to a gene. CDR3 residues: CASRAAGGNYGYTF. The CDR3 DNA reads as TGTGCCAGCAGAGCCGCAGGGGGTAACTATGGCTACACCTTC.

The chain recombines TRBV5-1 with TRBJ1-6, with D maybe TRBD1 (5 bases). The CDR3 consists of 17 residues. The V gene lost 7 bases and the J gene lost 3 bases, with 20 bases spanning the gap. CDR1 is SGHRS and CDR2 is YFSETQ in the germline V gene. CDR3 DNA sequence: TGCGCCAGCTCCTCGGAAGTTGGGGCAGGCTATAATTCACCCCTCCACTTT. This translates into CASSSEVGAGYNSPLHF.

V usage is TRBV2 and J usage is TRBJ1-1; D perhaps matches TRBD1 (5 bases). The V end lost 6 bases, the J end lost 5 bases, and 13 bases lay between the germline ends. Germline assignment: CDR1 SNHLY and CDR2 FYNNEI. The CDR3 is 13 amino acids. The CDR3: CASRPPGITEAFF. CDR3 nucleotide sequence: TGTGCCAGCAGGCCCCCAGGGATTACTGAAGCTTTCTTT. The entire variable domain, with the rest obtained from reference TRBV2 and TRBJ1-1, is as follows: EPEVTQTPSHQVTQMGQEVILRCVPISNHLYFYWYRQILGQKVEFLVSFYNNEISEKSEIFDDQFSVERPDGSNFTLKIRSTKLEDSAMYFCASRPPGITEAFFGQGTRLTVV.

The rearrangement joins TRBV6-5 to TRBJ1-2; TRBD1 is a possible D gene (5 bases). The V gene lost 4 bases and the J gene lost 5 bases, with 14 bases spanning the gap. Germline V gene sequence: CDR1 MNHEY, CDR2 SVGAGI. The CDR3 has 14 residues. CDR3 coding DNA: TGTGCCAGCAGTTCCGGAGGGGACCGATATGGCTACACCTTC. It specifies CASSSGGDRYGYTF.

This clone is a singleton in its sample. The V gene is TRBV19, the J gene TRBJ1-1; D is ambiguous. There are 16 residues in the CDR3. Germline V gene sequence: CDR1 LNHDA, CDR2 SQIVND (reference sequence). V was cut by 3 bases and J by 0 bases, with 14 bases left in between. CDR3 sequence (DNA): TGTGCCAGTAGTATGGAGCTTAGGAATCTGAACACTGAAGCTTTCTTT. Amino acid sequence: CASSMELRNLNTEAFF.

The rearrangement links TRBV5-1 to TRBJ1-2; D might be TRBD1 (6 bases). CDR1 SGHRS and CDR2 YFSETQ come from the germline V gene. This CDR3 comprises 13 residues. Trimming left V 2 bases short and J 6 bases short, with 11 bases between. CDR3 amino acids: CASSFGQKDGYTF. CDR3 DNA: TGCGCCAGCAGCTTCGGACAGAAAGATGGCTACACCTTC.

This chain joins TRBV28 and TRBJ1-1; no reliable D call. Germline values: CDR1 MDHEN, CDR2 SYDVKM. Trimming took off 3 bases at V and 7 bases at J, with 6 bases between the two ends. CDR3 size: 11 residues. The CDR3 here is CASSLWGEAFF. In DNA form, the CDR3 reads TGTGCCAGCAGTTTGTGGGGTGAAGCTTTCTTT. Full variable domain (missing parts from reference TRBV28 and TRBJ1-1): DVKVTQSSRYLVKRTGEKVFLECVQDMDHENMFWYRQDPGLGLRLIYFSYDVKMKEKGDIPEGYSVSREKKERFSLILESASTNQTSMYLCASSLWGEAFFGQGTRLTVV.

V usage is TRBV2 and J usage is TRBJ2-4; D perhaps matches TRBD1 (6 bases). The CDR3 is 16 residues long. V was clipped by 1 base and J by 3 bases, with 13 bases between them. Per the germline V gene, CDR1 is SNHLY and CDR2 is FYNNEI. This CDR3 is CASSEEVSRGKNIQYF. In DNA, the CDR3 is TGTGCCAGCAGTGAAGAGGTTTCCAGGGGCAAAAACATTCAGTACTTC.

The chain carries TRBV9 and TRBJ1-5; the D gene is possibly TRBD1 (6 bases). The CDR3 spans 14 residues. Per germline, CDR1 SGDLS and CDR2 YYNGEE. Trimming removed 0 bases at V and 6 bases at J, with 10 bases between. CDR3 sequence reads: CASSVEEGGQPQHF. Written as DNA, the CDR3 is TGTGCCAGCAGCGTAGAGGAGGGGGGTCAGCCCCAGCATTTT.

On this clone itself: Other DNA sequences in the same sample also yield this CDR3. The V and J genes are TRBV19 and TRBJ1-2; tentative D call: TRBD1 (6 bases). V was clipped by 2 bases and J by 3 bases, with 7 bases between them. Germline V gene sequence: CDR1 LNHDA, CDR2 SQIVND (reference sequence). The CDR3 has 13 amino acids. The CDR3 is CASSIRGDYGYTF. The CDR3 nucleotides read TGTGCCAGTAGTATAAGGGGGGACTATGGCTACACCTTC.

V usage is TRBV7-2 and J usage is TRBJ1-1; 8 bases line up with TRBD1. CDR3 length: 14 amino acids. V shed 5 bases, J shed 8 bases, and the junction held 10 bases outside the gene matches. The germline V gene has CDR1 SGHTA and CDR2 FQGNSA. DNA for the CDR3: TGTGCCAGCAGCGCCGGGACAGGCCCTTCGGAAGCTTTCTTT. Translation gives CASSAGTGPSEAFF.

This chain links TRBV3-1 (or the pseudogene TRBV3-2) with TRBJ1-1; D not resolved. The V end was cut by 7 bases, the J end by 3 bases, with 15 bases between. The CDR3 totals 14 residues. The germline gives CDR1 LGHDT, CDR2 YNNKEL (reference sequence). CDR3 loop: CASNGNSRDTEAFF. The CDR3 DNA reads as TGTGCCAGCAATGGGAACTCGCGGGACACTGAAGCTTTCTTT.

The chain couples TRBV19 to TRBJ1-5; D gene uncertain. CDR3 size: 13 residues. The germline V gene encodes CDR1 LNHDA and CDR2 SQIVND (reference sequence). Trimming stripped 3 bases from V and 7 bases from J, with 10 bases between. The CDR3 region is CASSMSSWQPQHF. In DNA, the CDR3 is TGTGCCAGTAGTATGTCCAGTTGGCAGCCCCAGCATTTT.

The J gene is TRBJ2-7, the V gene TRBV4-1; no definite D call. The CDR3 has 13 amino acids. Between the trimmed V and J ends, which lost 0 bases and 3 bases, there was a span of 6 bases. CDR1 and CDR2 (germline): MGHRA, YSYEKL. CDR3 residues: CASSQDPLYEQYF. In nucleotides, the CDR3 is TGCGCCAGCAGCCAAGATCCCCTCTACGAGCAGTACTTC.

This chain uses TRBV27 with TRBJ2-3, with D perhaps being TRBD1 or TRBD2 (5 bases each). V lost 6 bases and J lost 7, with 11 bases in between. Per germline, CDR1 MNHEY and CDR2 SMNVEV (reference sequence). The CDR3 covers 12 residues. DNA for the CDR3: TGTGCCAGCAGCCCTGGGGGAAATACGCAGTATTTT. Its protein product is CASSPGGNTQYF.